The 20 T cell receptor beta chains given below trace back to one sample, sequenced in a study of CD8 T cells in ankylosing spondylitis. TCRdb processed the 5' RACE reads anew with MiXCR; each CDR3 protein has one entry. The sample lists about 130,000 distinct CDR3 sequences, over 6.5% occurring once. Sample: blood, either unsorted or a sorted T cell fraction (not recorded which). These TCRs come from a male donor with ankylosing spondylitis or in good health (not recorded which).

This clonotype came up many times. The CDR3 DNA sequence: TGCAGCGTTCAGGGTCCGGATACCTACGAGCAGTACTTC. Amino acids: CSVQGPDTYEQYF. The chain is built from TRBV29-1 and TRBJ2-7, with a tentative D call TRBD1 (5 bases). This CDR3 is built from 13 residues. Germline lookup yields CDR1 SQVTM and CDR2 ANQGSEA. V was pared by 5 bases and J by 2 bases, with 13 bases between.

This clonotype was counted at least ten times. The chain employs TRBV7-9 and TRBJ1-4; 10 positions agree with TRBD1. CDR3 length equals 15 residues. Germline trimming cut 7 bases from V and 2 bases from J; bases unmatched to any gene: 4. Germline V gene lookup returns CDR1 SEHNR and CDR2 FQNEAQ (reference sequence). CDR3 in amino acids: CASKRQGATNEKLFF. The DNA of the CDR3 is TGTGCCAGCAAAAGACAGGGGGCGACTAATGAAAAACTGTTTTTT.

This clonotype was observed at least ten times. The J gene is TRBJ2-7, the V gene TRBV20-1; D call uncertain. The germline V gene encodes CDR1 DFQATT and CDR2 SNEGSKA (reference sequence). The CDR3 contains 12 residues. V lost 3 bases, J lost 3 bases, and 9 bases lay in between. The DNA for the CDR3 is TGCAGTGCTAGGACTTCGGACTACGAGCAGTACTTC. This gives the protein CSARTSDYEQYF.

This clonotype was seen at least ten times. The chain carries TRBV5-1 and TRBJ2-7; the D is unclear. Trimming shortened V by 0 bases and J by 4 bases, and 14 bases separated the two germline ends. This CDR3 contains 15 residues. The germline gives CDR1 SGHRS, CDR2 YFSETQ. The CDR3 bases are TGCGCCAGCAGCTTGGCCTCGGGCAGGAATTACGAGCAGTACTTC. Its translation is CASSLASGRNYEQYF.

This clonotype showed up many times. The chain links TRBV20-1 to TRBJ2-3; tentative D call: TRBD2 (7 bases). V shed 3 bases and J shed 6 bases, with 16 bases lying between them. The CDR3 has 14 amino acids. Germline V gene data show CDR1 as DFQATT and CDR2 as SNEGSKA (reference sequence). The CDR3: CSARFRGGGDTQYF. As DNA, the CDR3 is TGCAGTGCTAGGTTCCGAGGGGGGGGGGATACGCAGTATTTT.

This clonotype has ten or more counts. The V gene is TRBV12-3 or TRBV12-4, the J gene TRBJ2-2, with a possible D match to TRBD2 (6 bases). The CDR3 loop spans 12 amino acids. Trimming took off 8 bases at V and 8 bases at J, with 12 bases between the two ends. In nucleotides, the CDR3 is TGTGCCAGCCCGGACTATGCGGGGGAGCTGTTTTTT. It is translated as CASPDYAGELFF.

The chain is built from TRBV20-1 and TRBJ1-6, with D tentatively TRBD1 (5 bases). The CDR3 is made up of 12 amino acids. With 6 bases removed from V and 8 bases from J, the gap between germline ends came to 11 bases. Germline V lookup: CDR1 DFQATT, CDR2 SNEGSKA (reference sequence). CDR3 in DNA: TGCAGTGCCCGAATGGGGGATTCACCCCTCCACTTT. Encoded protein: CSARMGDSPLHF.

This clonotype has a count of ten or more. The V gene is TRBV6-2 or TRBV6-3, the J gene TRBJ1-1, with 8 bases identical to TRBD1. The germline gives CDR1 MNHEY, CDR2 SVGEGT. The ends lost 10 bases at V and 4 bases at J; junction bases unmatched: 5. This CDR3 spans 12 amino acids. The CDR3: CATLTGATEAFF. The CDR3 DNA reads as TGTGCCACTCTGACAGGGGCCACTGAAGCTTTCTTT.

This clonotype was seen ten or more times. This rearrangement joins TRBV5-1 to TRBJ2-7; D perhaps matches TRBD2 (5 bases). Per germline, CDR1 SGHRS and CDR2 YFSETQ. CDR3 length: 16 amino acids. V lost 0 bases to trimming and J lost 1 base, with 14 bases between them. The CDR3 nucleotides read TGCGCCAGCAGCTTGGCCGGGGAAGGACCTTCCTACGAGCAGTACTTC. Translating gives CASSLAGEGPSYEQYF.

Only a few counts were recorded for this clonotype. The V and J genes are TRBV7-8 and TRBJ1-6; 8 bases map to TRBD1. J lost 9 bases, V lost 6 bases, and 7 bases had no gene match. Germline V lookup: CDR1 SGHVS, CDR2 FQNEAQ. The length of the CDR3 is 14 residues. The CDR3 loop reads CASRLTGVVSPLHF. The CDR3 bases are TGTGCCAGCAGACTGACAGGGGTCGTTTCACCCCTCCACTTT.

This clonotype came up many times. V and J are TRBV20-1 and TRBJ2-1; 7 bases fit TRBD1. This CDR3 has 15 amino acids. With 5 bases clipped from V and 12 bases from J, the junction kept 19 bases outside the gene matches. Looked up from germline, CDR1 is DFQATT and CDR2 is SNEGSKA (reference sequence). CDR3 sequence: CSAPKRDSPYSGQFF. The DNA of the CDR3 is TGCAGTGCTCCCAAACGGGACAGTCCTTACTCGGGGCAGTTCTTC.

Ten or more counts support this clonotype. The chain combines TRBV3-1 with TRBJ1-5, with D uncertain. The CDR3 sequence is 14 residues long. Germline assignment: CDR1 LGHDT and CDR2 YNNKEL (reference sequence). Trimming pared 1 base from V and 5 bases from J, leaving 9 bases between. The CDR3, as DNA: TGTGCCAGCAGCCAAGCGTATAAGGATCAGCCCCAGCATTTT. Translating gives CASSQAYKDQPQHF.

This clonotype was recorded many times. This chain uses TRBV5-1 with TRBJ2-2; D is perhaps TRBD2 (7 bases). Per the germline V gene, CDR1 is SGHRS and CDR2 is YFSETQ. V was trimmed by 1 base and J by 3 bases, leaving 16 bases between them. The CDR3 extends over 17 amino acids. The DNA for the CDR3 is TGCGCCAGCAGCTTGATAGGGGAGGGGGACGACACCGGGGAGCTGTTTTTT. Its protein is CASSLIGEGDDTGELFF.

This clonotype was detected ten times or more. The chain combines TRBV7-8 with TRBJ2-3, with 9 bases that match TRBD2. This CDR3 contains 16 residues. Germline loops: CDR1 SGHVS, CDR2 FQNEAQ. The V and J ends lost 6 bases and 4 bases, in that order; junction bases with no gene match: 11. CDR3: CASRHKPGLAADTQYF. The CDR3 nucleotides are TGTGCCAGCAGACATAAGCCGGGACTAGCAGCAGATACGCAGTATTTT.

This clonotype was picked up many times. The genes are TRBV12-3 or TRBV12-4 and TRBJ2-1; TRBD2 matches at 10 bases. V lost 4 bases, J lost 3 bases, and 3 bases stayed unmatched. This CDR3 comprises 15 residues. DNA of the CDR3: TGTGCCAGCAGTTCCGGGACTAGCGACTACAATGAGCAGTTCTTC. It specifies CASSSGTSDYNEQFF.

The table lists this clonotype with many counts. The rearrangement links TRBV12-3 or TRBV12-4 to TRBJ2-5; no definite D call. V lost 2 bases, J lost 2 bases, and 9 bases lay in between. This CDR3 has 14 residues. CDR3 sequence: CASSLRTVQETQYF. The CDR3 DNA reads TGTGCCAGCAGTTTACGAACGGTTCAAGAGACCCAGTACTTC.

This clonotype was seen many times. CDR3: CSADLRRGYTF. CDR3 coding DNA: TGCAGCGCAGACCTCCGGCGGGGCTACACCTTC. The chain carries TRBV29-1 and TRBJ1-2; D gene ambiguous. Germline V CDR1 and CDR2: SQVTM, ANQGSEA. The CDR3 sequence is 11 residues long. V shed 7 bases and J shed 8 bases, with 14 bases lying between them.

In this sample, this clonotype turned up many times. V usage is TRBV12-3 or TRBV12-4 and J usage is TRBJ1-3, with no clear D. The CDR3 is 12 amino acids. V lost 5 bases to trimming and J lost 10 bases, with 12 bases between them. The CDR3 reads CASSPPEVTIYF. CDR3 in DNA: TGTGCCAGCAGTCCCCCGGAAGTGACCATATATTTT.

This clonotype has ten or more counts. The chain links TRBV12-3 or TRBV12-4 to TRBJ2-1; a weak D match, TRBD2 (5 bases). The CDR3 sequence is 13 residues long. Trimming stripped 0 bases from V and 13 bases from J, with 13 bases between. The CDR3 coding sequence is TGTGCCAGCAGTTTAGCCCGGACGGGAAGACAGTTCTTC. It specifies CASSLARTGRQFF.

This clonotype has at least ten counts. The V call is TRBV20-1, the J call TRBJ1-1; D remains ambiguous. Trimming removed 5 bases from V and 10 bases from J, with 17 bases in between. The germline V gene has CDR1 DFQATT and CDR2 SNEGSKA (reference sequence). The CDR3 is made up of 12 amino acids. The CDR3 bases are TGCAGTGCTGCCCCCCCGGGGTTGGGAGCTTTCTTT. Translation: CSAAPPGLGAFF.